The 9 T cell receptor beta chains given below trace back to one sample, sequenced in a study of post-analysis software for immune sequencing data. Study-wide results and limits: Elevated frequency relative to controls characterized 4 or 5 TRBV segments in patients, TRBV5-6, TRBV5-1 and TRBV20-1 among them.

Unique molecular identifiers were present in the TCR beta cDNA libraries. TCRdb re-called the PCR reads with MiXCR, one entry per CDR3 protein. The table lists 750,000 to 950,000 distinct CDR3 sequences, roughly 50% of them singletons. No cognate antigen is known for these TCRs. Source material: blood. The origin of the receptors is a girl between 10 and 17 years old with multiple sclerosis.

The rearrangement uses TRBV20-1 and TRBJ2-1; 15 positions match TRBD2. Germline V CDR1 and CDR2: DFQATT, SNEGSKA (reference sequence). The CDR3 extends over 18 amino acids. V lost 2 bases and J lost 2; bases outside the gene matches: 7. The CDR3 coding sequence is TGCAGTGCTAGACCCGGGACTAGCGGGAGGATAACCTACAATGAGCAGTTCTTC. Translating it yields CSARPGTSGRITYNEQFF.

This clonotype was counted many times. V gene TRBV4-1 combines with J gene TRBJ2-6; no definite D call. The V gene lost 0 bases and the J gene lost 0 bases, with 3 bases spanning the gap. Germline assignment: CDR1 MGHRA and CDR2 YSYEKL. The CDR3 is 15 residues long. The CDR3 loop reads CASSQEGSGANVLTF. CDR3 coding DNA: TGCGCCAGCAGCCAAGAGGGCTCTGGGGCCAACGTCCTGACTTTC.

The chain employs TRBV5-1 and TRBJ2-5; maybe TRBD2 (5 bases). CDR3 length: 14 residues. Germline values: CDR1 SGHRS, CDR2 YFSETQ. V dropped 2 bases and J dropped 5 bases, with 13 bases sitting between them. As DNA, the CDR3 is TGCGCCAGCAGCTTATGGACTCGACTGGAGACCCAGTACTTC. Translated, it gives CASSLWTRLETQYF.

This clonotype was observed a few times. The CDR3 reads CASSLFIEQFF. CDR3 nucleotide sequence: TGCGCCAGCAGCTTGTTCATTGAGCAGTTCTTC. The genes are TRBV5-1 and TRBJ2-1; no definite D call. Trimming shortened V by 1 base and J by 9 bases, and 5 bases separated the two germline ends. Per the germline V gene, CDR1 is SGHRS and CDR2 is YFSETQ. The CDR3 totals 11 residues.

The V and J genes are TRBV7-2 and TRBJ2-7, with TRBD2 identical over 7 bases. This CDR3 region has 14 residues. Per germline, CDR1 SGHTA and CDR2 FQGNSA. The junction had 3 bases not matched to a gene; V was cut back by 4 bases and J by 0 bases. The CDR3 coding sequence is TGTGCCAGCAGCTGGGGGGGAAGCTCCTACGAGCAGTACTTC. This codes for CASSWGGSSYEQYF.

This clonotype occurred once. In nucleotides, the CDR3 is TGTGCCAGCAGCTCCACCGGCTACACAGATACGCAGTATTTT. Residues: CASSSTGYTDTQYF. V usage is TRBV7-3 and J usage is TRBJ2-3; D gene ambiguous. Per the germline V gene, CDR1 is SGHTA and CDR2 is FQGTGA. Trimming took off 4 bases at V and 2 bases at J, with 10 bases between the two ends. The CDR3 loop spans 14 amino acids.

Details on this clonotype: Germline is not matched at one junction end, which may reflect a read error. V usage is TRBV18 and J usage is TRBJ2-5; a possible D gene is TRBD1 (5 bases). CDR3 length: 13 amino acids. CDR1 is KGHSH and CDR2 is LQKENI in the germline V gene. For the CDR3, the DNA is TGTGCCAGCTCCAGGGCAGACCAAGGGACCCAGTACTTC. As protein: CASSRADQGTQYF.

This clonotype turned up a few times. This chain uses TRBV29-1 with TRBJ2-7; TRBD1 is a possible D gene (5 bases). CDR1 SQVTM and CDR2 ANQGSEA come from the germline V gene. The CDR3 consists of 13 residues. The V and J ends lost 7 bases and 2 bases respectively, with 15 bases between them. The CDR3 sequence: CSALNAGTYEQYF. As DNA, the CDR3 is TGCAGCGCCCTAAATGCAGGGACCTACGAGCAGTACTTC.

This chain connects TRBV10-3 to TRBJ2-4; 10 bases line up with TRBD1. The CDR3 extends over 14 amino acids. Germline CDR1 and CDR2: ENHRY and SYGVKD. V lost 4 bases to trimming and J lost 13 bases; unmatched junction nucleotides: 10. The CDR3 loop is CAISVRQGAGEQYF. In DNA form, the CDR3 reads TGTGCCATCAGTGTCCGACAGGGGGCGGGGGAGCAGTACTTC.